The entry that follows covers one TCR beta chain sequence. It lacks a known antigen. No base-level quality is on record; no much larger clone is a single base apart. These data come from a study of OX40 agonist ivuxolimab in advanced cancers. With respect to the entire study: Ivuxolimab was an agonistic, fully human IgG2 monoclonal antibody directed against OX40 (CD134), a costimulatory receptor. Intravenous ivuxolimab was administered to patients every 2 weeks at six dose levels: 0.01, 0.1, 0.3, 1.5, 3 and 10 mg/kg. Among the 52 dose-escalation patients, about 19 had hepatocellular carcinoma, about 15 melanoma, 9 renal cell carcinoma and 9 head and neck cancer. The dose-escalation cohort was about 86% male with a mean age of about 65 years, ranging from roughly 20 to 80. Patients were allowed to have had prior anti-PD-1, anti-PD-L1 or anti-CTLA-4 therapy, and 40% of the dose-escalation patients had been treated with checkpoint inhibitors. Partial responses occurred in three dose-escalation patients: two with cutaneous melanoma and one with hepatocellular carcinoma. The point of sequencing TCRbeta in the periphery was to test whether ivuxolimab changed TCR sequence diversity and drove clonal T-cell expansion. The paper reports the monotherapy dose-escalation portion (N of about 50 patients) of the phase I ivuxolimab trial. Findings and caveats that apply to the study as a whole: The antigen specificity of the peripheral T cells that underwent clonal expansion was not determined. Low levels of normalized T-cell clonal expansion were also seen in some patients who did not respond. At doses of 0.1 to 3.0 mg/kg, clonal expansion of both CD4+ and CD8+ T cells in blood was seen between baseline and week 6. In the 0.1-3.0 mg/kg groups, partial responders had among the lowest normalized peripheral clonal expansion, particularly in CD8+ T cells. After ivuxolimab, CD8+ T cells had more expanded clones than CD4+ T cells on average.

The trial excluded patients who had a history of autoimmune disease or who were on systemic immunosuppression. In every dose cohort, peripheral blood was drawn for TCR sequencing at baseline, cycle 4 day 1, and cycle 7 day 1. Samples came from an open-label, multicenter, first-in-human phase I dose-escalation trial of ivuxolimab. Adults with locally advanced or metastatic melanoma, renal cell, hepatocellular, or head and neck squamous cell carcinoma were enrolled in the trial. Before TCR sequencing, CD4+ and CD8+ T cells were separately sorted from peripheral blood. For sequencing of the TCRbeta CDR3 region, genomic DNA was extracted from the sorted cells. The immunoSEQ Assay was used for sequencing of TCRbeta CDR3 regions. This is the immuneACCESS table as TCRdb keeps it, with only in-frame sequences that have V and J called. A part of the clones is gone; compared with another copy, unresolved V genes explain less than half, and the rest is unexplained. This sample comprises 77,000 or so clones, roughly 86% of them detected only once. Together, the top ten hold approximately 0.79% of the sample.

The CDR3 spans 15 residues, from the cysteine through the phenylalanine. Kept here is only the CDR3 DNA, which spans 45 bases and is read in frame from base 1. V is cut back by 5 bases and J by 0 bases, with 7 bases in the junction unmatched. Reading the germline V gene gives CDR1 MNHEY and CDR2 SVGAGI. The sequence was obtained from an adult with an advanced solid tumor such as melanoma, head and neck, liver or kidney cancer. The V and J genes are TRBV6-5 and TRBJ2-7; 7 central bases correspond to TRBD1. This specimen was CD4+ or CD8+ T cells sorted from blood, taken in a trial of the OX40 agonist ivuxolimab. The DNA sequence follows: TGTGCCAGCAGTCAGACAGGGCTTAGCTCCTACGAGCAGTACTTC. This translates into CASSQTGLSSYEQYF.